The next 31 T cell receptor beta chains were all read from a single sample in a study of control samples from healthy donors and cancer patients. Some clones are missing from TCRdb's copy, which holds only in-frame ones; the method was immunoSEQ multiplex PCR. Of about 160,000 clones in the sample, about 90% were seen once. Sequenced sample: blood. The receptors come from a man aged 30-40 years in good health.

The chain joins TRBV6-5 to TRBJ1-5; possible D gene TRBD1, 6 bases. V shed 6 bases and J shed 5 bases, with 14 bases lying between them. This CDR3 is 14 amino acids long. CDR1 and CDR2 (germline): MNHEY, SVGAGI. CDR3 sequence (DNA): TGTGCCAGCAGAAGGGGAAGGGGGGATCAGCCCCAGCATTTT. It codes for CASRRGRGDQPQHF.

The chain uses TRBV19 and TRBJ1-3, with D unresolved. The CDR3 consists of 15 residues. Deletions cut 7 bases from V and 0 bases from J, with 13 bases between. Germline V gene lookup returns CDR1 LNHDA and CDR2 SQIVND (reference sequence). The CDR3 reads CASNAFQSSGNTIYF. In DNA form, the CDR3 reads TGTGCCAGTAATGCTTTCCAAAGCTCTGGAAACACCATATATTTT.

V usage is TRBV2 and J usage is TRBJ1-5; 7 positions agree with TRBD1. CDR3 size: 16 residues. The germline CDR1 and CDR2 sequences are SNHLY and FYNNEI. The V segment lost 7 bases and the J segment 4 bases; nucleotides outside the gene matches: 13. CDR3 DNA sequence: TGTGCCAGCACTGGCTGGACAGGAGCCGAGAATCAGCCCCAGCATTTT. Translating it yields CASTGWTGAENQPQHF.

This clone has only a few counts. V is TRBV4-2 and J is TRBJ1-1; a weak D match, TRBD1 (6 bases). The CDR3 runs 15 residues. The germline gives CDR1 LGHNA, CDR2 YNFKEQ. V was shortened by 4 bases and J by 4 bases, with 16 bases between the two germline ends. The CDR3 sequence: CASSPQKGGPTEAFF. CDR3 sequence (DNA): TGTGCCAGCAGCCCTCAGAAGGGGGGGCCCACTGAAGCTTTCTTT.

This clone was observed a single time. The rearrangement links TRBV21-1 to TRBJ1-4. TRBV21-1 is labeled a pseudogene. The CDR3 runs 10 residues. DNA for the CDR3: TGTCAACGGGAGGGTGAAAAACTGTTTTTT. Translation: CQREGEKLFF.

This clone was seen a few times. V usage is TRBV3-1 (or the pseudogene TRBV3-2) and J usage is TRBJ2-1, with 9 positions matching TRBD2. The CDR3 sequence is 18 residues long. Germline assignment: CDR1 LGHDT and CDR2 YNNKEL (reference sequence). Trimming removed 0 bases from V and 9 bases from J; junction bases left unmatched: 15. CDR3 coding DNA: TGTGCCAGCAGCCAAGATTGGCTAGGCGGGGGGGTCCTAAGTGAGCAGTTCTTC. Amino acids: CASSQDWLGGGVLSEQFF.

Note on this clone: At one boundary the junction diverges from the germline segment, which might be a read error. The J gene is TRBJ1-5, the V gene TRBV6-6; no clear D. The CDR3 extends over 12 amino acids. The germline CDR1 and CDR2 sequences are MNHNY and SVGAGI (reference sequence). This chain's CDR3 is CASSSGNQPQHF. The CDR3 nucleotides read TGTGCCAGCAGTTCTGGCAACCAGCCCCAGCATTTT.

This chain connects TRBV7-9 to TRBJ2-2; D is undetermined. This CDR3 comprises 13 residues. V was pared by 5 bases and J by 5 bases, with 9 bases between. Germline V gives CDR1 SEHNR, CDR2 FQNEAQ (reference sequence). The DNA of the CDR3 is TGTGCCAGCAGCCAGGAAAGAACCGGGGAGCTGTTTTTT. Translated, it gives CASSQERTGELFF.

This clone came up once. The chain links TRBV7-9 to TRBJ2-5; the match to TRBD1 covers 12 bases. V trimming: 1 base; J trimming: 5 bases; junction bases outside the gene matches: 14. The CDR3 runs to 19 residues. Germline-derived CDR1 and CDR2 are SEHNR and FQNEAQ (reference sequence). CDR3: CASSLGISGTGGARETQYF. The CDR3 region has the DNA TGTGCCAGCAGCTTAGGGATCTCGGGGACAGGGGGCGCCCGGGAGACCCAGTACTTC.

The V and J genes are TRBV5-1 and TRBJ2-3, with D possibly being TRBD2 (5 bases). The CDR3 covers 15 residues. V was clipped by 7 bases and J by 0 bases, with 15 bases between them. Germline V lookup: CDR1 SGHRS, CDR2 YFSETQ. This CDR3 is CASRLSGGSTDTQYF. In DNA, the CDR3 is TGCGCCAGCCGCCTCAGCGGCGGGAGCACAGATACGCAGTATTTT. Supplemented by reference TRBV5-1 and TRBJ2-3, the full variable domain reads KAGVTQTPRYLIKTRGQQVTLSCSPISGHRSVSWYQQTPGQGLQFLFEYFSETQRNKGNFPGRFSGRQFSNSRSEMNVSTLELGDSALYLCASRLSGGSTDTQYFGPGTRLTVL.

The V call is TRBV4-2, the J call TRBJ2-1; 12 bases agree with TRBD2. The V segment lost 5 bases and the J segment 4 bases; nucleotides outside the gene matches: 9. This CDR3 region has 17 residues. From germline, CDR1 is LGHNA and CDR2 YNFKEQ. The chain's CDR3 is CASSFPSLAGGYNEQFF. DNA of the CDR3: TGTGCCAGCAGCTTCCCCTCACTAGCGGGAGGTTACAATGAGCAGTTCTTC.

The chain uses TRBV3-1 (or the pseudogene TRBV3-2) and TRBJ2-4, with 9 bases aligning to TRBD2. The V gene's germline CDR1 is LGHDT and CDR2 YNNKEL (reference sequence). V dropped 2 bases and J dropped 1; count of bases not matched to a gene: 3. CDR3 size: 16 residues. CDR3 sequence: CASSQRSGRAKNIQYF. CDR3 bases: TGTGCCAGCAGCCAACGAAGCGGGAGGGCCAAAAACATTCAGTACTTC.

In its sample, this clone was seen once. The chain employs TRBV5-1 and TRBJ1-3, with TRBD1 matching over 8 bases. The junction had 4 bases not matched to a gene; V was cut back by 0 bases and J by 5 bases. CDR3 length equals 15 residues. Germline values: CDR1 SGHRS, CDR2 YFSETQ. Here the CDR3 reads CASSLAGTGRNTIYF. CDR3 bases: TGCGCCAGCAGCTTGGCGGGGACAGGAAGAAACACCATATATTTT.

The chain joins TRBV6-5 to TRBJ1-5, with D possibly matching TRBD1 (5 bases). The V end lost 6 bases, the J end lost 5 bases, and 11 bases lay between the germline ends. This CDR3 has 13 residues. Germline-derived CDR1 and CDR2 are MNHEY and SVGAGI. The CDR3 loop reads CASSLGGYQPQHF. The CDR3 DNA sequence: TGTGCCAGCAGCCTTGGGGGTTATCAGCCCCAGCATTTT.

This chain connects TRBV10-3 to TRBJ2-1; D is possibly TRBD1 (5 bases). CDR3 length: 12 amino acids. Germline lookup yields CDR1 ENHRY and CDR2 SYGVKD. Trimming left V 7 bases short and J 3 bases short, with 7 bases between. The CDR3 nucleotides read TGTGCCATCACAGACAGCTACAATGAGCAGTTCTTC. Its protein product is CAITDSYNEQFF.

The chain links TRBV6-4 to TRBJ2-1, with D uncertain. The CDR3 runs to 12 residues. Germline-derived CDR1 and CDR2 are MRHNA and SNTAGT. V lost 0 bases, J lost 9 bases, and 6 bases lay in between. The CDR3 nucleotides read TGTGCCAGCAGTGACTCGGGCTTTGAGCAGTTCTTC. It yields the protein CASSDSGFEQFF.

This chain joins TRBV29-1 and TRBJ1-1; D uncertain. Trimming left V 4 bases short and J 4 bases short, with 7 bases between. CDR3 size: 11 residues. Germline loops: CDR1 SQVTM, CDR2 ANQGSEA. The CDR3 here is CSVGGGTEAFF. CDR3 nucleotides: TGCAGCGTTGGAGGCGGCACTGAAGCTTTCTTT.

The chain links TRBV4-3 to TRBJ2-5, with D hard to call. The V and J ends lost 5 bases and 5 bases respectively, with 12 bases between them. Per the germline V gene, CDR1 is LGHNA and CDR2 is YSLEER. The length of the CDR3 is 13 residues. CDR3 loop: CASSTTPGETQYF. The CDR3 nucleotides read TGCGCCAGCAGCACGACACCTGGGGAGACCCAGTACTTC.

This clone was observed a handful of times. This chain links TRBV27 with TRBJ2-1; D not resolved. The V gene's germline CDR1 is MNHEY and CDR2 SMNVEV (reference sequence). V shed 5 bases and J shed 9 bases, with 14 bases lying between them. The CDR3 is made up of 13 amino acids. CDR3: CASSPTLRSEQFF. CDR3 nucleotide sequence: TGTGCCAGCAGTCCGACCCTGAGGAGTGAGCAGTTCTTC.

The chain carries TRBV28 and TRBJ1-2; tentative D call: TRBD1 (5 bases). The length of the CDR3 is 14 residues. CDR1 is MDHEN and CDR2 is SYDVKM in the germline V gene. V lost 8 bases and J lost 0, with 13 bases in between. The CDR3 is CASWTPLANYGYTF. CDR3 nucleotide sequence: TGTGCCAGCTGGACACCGTTAGCTAACTATGGCTACACCTTC.

V usage is TRBV7-8 and J usage is TRBJ2-2; unclear D gene. The V gene lost 1 base and the J gene lost 2 bases, with 8 bases spanning the gap. The CDR3 is 15 amino acids. Germline V gives CDR1 SGHVS, CDR2 FQNEAQ. The CDR3 is CASSLVRRNTGELFF. Written as DNA, the CDR3 is TGTGCCAGCAGCTTAGTGAGGCGAAACACCGGGGAGCTGTTTTTT.

This clone was counted between two and nine times. CDR3 residues: CASSEQAGTEAFF. CDR3 bases: TGTGCCAGCAGTGAGCAGGCGGGCACTGAAGCTTTCTTT. The rearrangement uses TRBV2 and TRBJ1-1; D ambiguous. CDR3 length equals 13 residues. V was pared by 3 bases and J by 4 bases, with 9 bases between. Per the germline V gene, CDR1 is SNHLY and CDR2 is FYNNEI.

The V gene is TRBV6-5, the J gene TRBJ1-4; D uncertain. With 5 bases removed from V and 8 bases from J, the gap between germline ends came to 9 bases. The length of the CDR3 is 12 residues. Germline CDR1 and CDR2: MNHEY and SVGAGI. Written as DNA, the CDR3 is TGTGCCAGCAGTAATCCTCAGGAAAAACTGTTTTTT. Protein: CASSNPQEKLFF.

The rearrangement links TRBV6-2 or TRBV6-3 to TRBJ2-1; the D is unclear. This CDR3 contains 15 residues. Germline V gene sequence: CDR1 MNHEY, CDR2 SVGEGT. V lost 5 bases to trimming and J lost 0 bases, with 11 bases between them. The CDR3 DNA is TGTGCCAGCAGTCTGACCGGCAGCTCCTACAATGAGCAGTTCTTC. This encodes CASSLTGSSYNEQFF.

V and J are TRBV7-9 and TRBJ2-7; 9 bases are shared with TRBD2. From germline, CDR1 is SEHNR and CDR2 FQNEAQ (reference sequence). After removal of 5 bases from V and 0 bases from J, the junction contained 11 bases not matched to a gene. The CDR3 has 17 residues. The CDR3 region is CASSPPGTSFSSYEQYF. The CDR3 region has the DNA TGTGCCAGCAGCCCCCCGGGGACTAGCTTCAGCTCCTACGAGCAGTACTTC.

This chain links TRBV7-8 with TRBJ2-3, with 8 bases that match TRBD2. From germline, CDR1 is SGHVS and CDR2 FQNEAQ. The J segment lost 0 bases and the V segment lost 5 bases, leaving 4 bases of the junction unmatched. The CDR3 spans 15 residues. CDR3 amino acids: CASSPIAGSTDTQYF. CDR3 in DNA: TGTGCCAGCAGCCCCATAGCGGGGAGCACAGATACGCAGTATTTT.

V gene TRBV11-3 combines with J gene TRBJ1-3; the D gene is possibly TRBD1 (6 bases). The V and J ends lost 1 base and 7 bases respectively, with 11 bases between them. The CDR3 has 14 residues. In germline, CDR1 is SGHNT, CDR2 YENEEA. The CDR3 DNA is TGTGCCAGCAGCTTAGGGGACAAGCAGAACACCATATATTTT. Translating gives CASSLGDKQNTIYF. The whole variable domain, filled in from reference TRBV11-3 and TRBJ1-3, reads EAGVVQSPRYKIIEKKQPVAFWCNPISGHNTLYWYLQNLGQGPELLIRYENEEAVDDSQLPKDRFSAERLKGVDSTLKIQPAELGDSAVYLCASSLGDKQNTIYFGEGSWLTVV.

V usage is TRBV3-1 (or the pseudogene TRBV3-2) and J usage is TRBJ2-7, with TRBD2 as a possible D gene (7 bases). Germline CDR1 reads LGHDT; CDR2 reads YNNKEL (reference sequence). The V end lost 2 bases, the J end lost 2 bases, and 10 bases lay between the germline ends. This CDR3 is built from 14 residues. This CDR3 is CASSQRGATYEQYF. The CDR3 coding sequence is TGTGCCAGCAGCCAACGGGGGGCGACCTACGAGCAGTACTTC.

The chain uses TRBV10-3 and TRBJ2-1, with 7 nucleotides matching TRBD2. Looked up from germline, CDR1 is ENHRY and CDR2 is SYGVKD. The CDR3 is made up of 15 amino acids. Trimming removed 8 bases from V and 0 bases from J; junction bases left unmatched: 7. Here the CDR3 DNA reads TGTGCCATCGGGGCGGGGGACCCCTCCTACAATGAGCAGTTCTTC. This codes for CAIGAGDPSYNEQFF.

This clone was observed once. The V and J genes are TRBV5-1 and TRBJ1-1, with 7 bases that match TRBD1. The CDR3 has 14 amino acids. The V and J ends lost 4 bases and 5 bases, in that order; junction bases with no gene match: 8. Germline values: CDR1 SGHRS, CDR2 YFSETQ. The CDR3 loop reads CASSVSGGKTEAFF. CDR3 nucleotide sequence: TGCGCCAGCAGCGTCTCAGGGGGGAAGACTGAAGCTTTCTTT.

Concerning this clone: This specimen includes other DNA sequences encoding the same CDR3. The chain couples TRBV6-5 to TRBJ2-1; 7 bases fit TRBD1. This CDR3 region has 13 residues. J gave up 0 bases and V 8 bases, and 1 base lay outside the gene matches. Germline CDR1 MNHEY, CDR2 SVGAGI. CDR3 sequence (DNA): TGTGCCAGCCGGGACAGCTCCTACAATGAGCAGTTCTTC. Translation: CASRDSSYNEQFF.